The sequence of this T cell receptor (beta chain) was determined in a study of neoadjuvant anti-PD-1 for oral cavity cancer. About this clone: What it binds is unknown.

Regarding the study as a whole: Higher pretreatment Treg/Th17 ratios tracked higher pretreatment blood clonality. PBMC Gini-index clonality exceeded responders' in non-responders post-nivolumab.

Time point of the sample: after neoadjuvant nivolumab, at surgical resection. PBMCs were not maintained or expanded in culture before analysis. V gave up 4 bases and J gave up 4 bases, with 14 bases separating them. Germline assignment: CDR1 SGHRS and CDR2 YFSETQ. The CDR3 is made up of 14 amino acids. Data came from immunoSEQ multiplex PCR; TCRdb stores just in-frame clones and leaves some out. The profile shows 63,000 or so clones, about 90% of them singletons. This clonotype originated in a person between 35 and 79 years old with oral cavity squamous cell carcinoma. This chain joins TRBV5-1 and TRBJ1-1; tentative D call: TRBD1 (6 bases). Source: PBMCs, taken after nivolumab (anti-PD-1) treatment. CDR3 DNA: TGCGCCAGCAGCGCCGGACAGCCGGGCACTGAAGCTTTCTTT. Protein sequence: CASSAGQPGTEAFF. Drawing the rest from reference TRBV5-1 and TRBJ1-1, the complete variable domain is KAGVTQTPRYLIKTRGQQVTLSCSPISGHRSVSWYQQTPGQGLQFLFEYFSETQRNKGNFPGRFSGRQFSNSRSEMNVSTLELGDSALYLCASSAGQPGTEAFFGQGTRLTVV.